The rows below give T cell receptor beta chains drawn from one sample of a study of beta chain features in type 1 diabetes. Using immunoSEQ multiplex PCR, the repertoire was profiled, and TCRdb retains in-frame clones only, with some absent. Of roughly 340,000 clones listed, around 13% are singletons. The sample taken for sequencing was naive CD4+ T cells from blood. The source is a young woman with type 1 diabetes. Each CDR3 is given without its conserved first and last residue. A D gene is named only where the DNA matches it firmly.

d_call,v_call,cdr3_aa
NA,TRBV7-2,ASSSDWGDTQY
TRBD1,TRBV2,ASRRPGDREIWLEQY
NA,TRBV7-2,ASSLRSRQSYNEQF
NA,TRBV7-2,ASSPRQDGYT
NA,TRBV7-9,ASSLGTPSAY
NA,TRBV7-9,ASSPPGLQGTDEQF
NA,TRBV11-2,ASSPNGGYT
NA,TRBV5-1,ASSHGTDSTGDEQF
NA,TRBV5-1,ASSFGYEQY
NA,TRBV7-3,ASSLGGSTEAF
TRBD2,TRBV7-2,ASRLLAGGLYEQF
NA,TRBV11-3,ATGGLSGANVLT
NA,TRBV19,ASSIGAYEQF
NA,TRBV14,ASSQGPGSSYEQY
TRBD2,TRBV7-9,ASTNGGSNYEQY
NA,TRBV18,ASSPLVGLKNIQY
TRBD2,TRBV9,ASSVVVSSGTHEQF
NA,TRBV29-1,SVGGLANTGELF
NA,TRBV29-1,SVEEGATQH
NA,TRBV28,ASSLYATGTYEQY
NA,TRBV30,AWGEFTEAF
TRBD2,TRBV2,ASRDLRRLAGSTDTQY
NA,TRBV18,ASSSKRVRAGEKLF
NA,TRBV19,ASRDRAETQY
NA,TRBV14,ASSSTGLWSYNEQF
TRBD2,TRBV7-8,ASSLRLASGSSYEQY
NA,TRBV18,ASSLTGYNEQF
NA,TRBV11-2,ASSPSGTGELF
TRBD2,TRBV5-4,ASTGGAEQETQY
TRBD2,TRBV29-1,SVPRKAGLSDTQY
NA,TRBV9,ASSVTSTDTQY
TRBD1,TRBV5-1,ASSFSGGLGNIQY
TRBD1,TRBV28,ASSLLLGQDGEQY
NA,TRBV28,ASSSTGVGGELF
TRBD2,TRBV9,ASSVGGLAPWGEF
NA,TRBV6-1,ASSEAQGMRSPLH
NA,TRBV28,ASSPLDIQFYEQY
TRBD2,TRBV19,ASSPWGGNEQF
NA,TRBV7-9,ASSPASGDRTQY
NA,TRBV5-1,ASSLWGDQPQH
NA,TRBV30,AWSDSRGQPQH
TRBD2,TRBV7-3,ASSLTGAGGSHNEQF
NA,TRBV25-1,ASSRDRSNSPLH
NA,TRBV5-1,ASSLLPGGTDTQY
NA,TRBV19,ASSVGEGDEQF
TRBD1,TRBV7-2,ASSTRQGTEKLF
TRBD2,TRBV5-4,ASSTPSGRAGEQF
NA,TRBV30,AWSVISGEWGYT
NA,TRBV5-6,ASSLVQGWVSEQY
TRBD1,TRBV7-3,ASSLGRGSTDTQY
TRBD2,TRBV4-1,ASSHPGGVNEQY
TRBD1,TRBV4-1,ASSQDPQGRTEAF
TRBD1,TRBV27,ASSLDRAGGYT
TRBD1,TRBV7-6,ASSLGDRGVSGQPQH
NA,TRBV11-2,ASSFLSGTTGEQY
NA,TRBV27,ASSLLGQGPNNEQF